The clone carrying this TCR beta chain was counted a few times. What it binds is unknown. All of the sorted populations showed purity greater than 95%. With 3 bases removed from V and 5 bases from J, the gap between germline ends came to 17 bases. From germline, CDR1 is MNHNY and CDR2 SVGAGI (reference sequence). The CDR3 consists of 15 residues. The sample belongs to a study of beta chain features in type 1 diabetes. Study-level findings and limits: Patients showed naive, central memory and Treg TCRB repertoires that appeared more similar than those of healthy donors. Among type 1 diabetes patients, VDJ junctions had fewer insertions and more deletions. In all four CD4+ subsets, TCRB CDR3 length was significantly, moderately reduced in type 1 diabetes.

Expressed TCRB transcripts got sequenced, as all isolated RNA was reverse transcribed. Using immunoSEQ multiplex PCR, the repertoire was profiled, and TCRdb retains in-frame clones only, with some absent. The sample lists 600,000 to 700,000 clones; around 15% were seen once. This receptor was identified in a man between 18 and 29 years old with type 1 diabetes. This chain joins TRBV6-6 and TRBJ2-7, with D perhaps matching TRBD1 (7 bases). The sequencing input was naive CD4+ T cells from blood. CDR3 in DNA: TGTGCCAGCAGTTATCATTTCAGGGGGGACGACGAGCAGTACTTC. Amino acid sequence: CASSYHFRGDDEQYF.